The 4 T cell receptor beta chains below were found in one sample sequenced in a study of blood T cell repertoires in COVID-19. This table comes from immunoSEQ multiplex PCR, and its TCRdb copy is limited to in-frame clones, with some not included. The sample consists of tens of thousands of clones, 82% of them appearing once. Sequenced input: peripheral blood. The receptors shown here come from a human donor in a cohort sampled during active COVID-19.

The chain couples TRBV27 to TRBJ1-5; D is unclear. The germline V and J ends were trimmed by 6 bases and 0 bases, with 9 bases remaining between them. Germline V gene data show CDR1 as MNHEY and CDR2 as SMNVEV (reference sequence). CDR3 size: 14 residues. The CDR3 reads CASSPFYSNQPQHF. In nucleotides, the CDR3 is TGTGCCAGCAGCCCCTTTTATAGCAATCAGCCCCAGCATTTT.

J is TRBJ1-4 and V is TRBV7-9; 10 positions match TRBD1. The ends lost 5 bases at V and 6 bases at J; junction bases unmatched: 3. CDR1 and CDR2 (germline): SEHNR, FQNEAQ (reference sequence). This CDR3 region has 14 residues. The DNA for the CDR3 is TGTGCCAGCAGCCCCGGGACAGGGGATGAAAAACTGTTTTTT. It is translated as CASSPGTGDEKLFF.

The rearrangement joins TRBV3-1 (or the pseudogene TRBV3-2) to TRBJ2-5, with 10 bases identical to TRBD1. CDR1 and CDR2 from the germline V gene are LGHDT and YNNKEL (reference sequence). The CDR3 contains 15 residues. The V segment lost 5 bases and the J segment 5 bases; nucleotides outside the gene matches: 8. In DNA, the CDR3 is TGTGCCAGCAGCTTCCCGGGACAGGGGATGGAGACCCAGTACTTC. Translation gives CASSFPGQGMETQYF.

The rearrangement links TRBV11-2 to TRBJ1-2, with 8 bases matching TRBD1. Germline trimming cut 5 bases from V and 7 bases from J; bases unmatched to any gene: 12. The CDR3 is 15 residues long. Germline loops: CDR1 SGHAT, CDR2 FQNNGV. This chain's CDR3 is CASSALGTGEAGYTF. The CDR3 DNA follows: TGTGCCAGCAGCGCCTTGGGGACAGGCGAAGCTGGCTACACCTTC.